This T cell receptor beta chain derives from a study of cytomegalovirus exposure and HLA in healthy donors. The study, taken as a whole, reports: An observed cluster of highly shared sequence variants was recorded as a likely sequencing artifact. In a later analysis, an Asian-associated ancestry cluster reportedly showed fewer N-insertions than the roughly 710-donor mean. TCR beta chains numbering roughly 150 were designated cytomegalovirus-associated.

PCR used 60 Vbeta primers and 13 Jbeta primers. The data were produced by immunoSEQ multiplex PCR, yet TCRdb's version contains in-frame clones alone and is incomplete. The table has around 200,000 clones, around three quarters seen once. Details on this clone: No antigen is known for it.

Trimming removed 3 bases at V and 3 bases at J, with 14 bases between. There are 15 residues in the CDR3. In germline, CDR1 is MGHRA, CDR2 YSYEKL. This TCR derives from a woman in her thirties in good health and CMV-seropositive. The rearrangement links TRBV4-1 to TRBJ1-2; D unresolved. Sequencing input: PBMCs. CDR3 sequence reads: CASSQGSGWHYGYTF. CDR3 coding DNA: TGCGCCAGCAGCCAGGGGAGTGGGTGGCACTATGGCTACACCTTC.